Following are 25 T cell receptor delta chains from one sample sequenced in a study of fetal and pediatric gammadelta thymocytes. TCRdb applied CATT to the reads for clone calling. The top ten clones hold around an eighth of a sample with about 1,400 delta-chain clones, around 9.9% of them seen once. Elective pregnancy terminations at about 14 to 22 weeks estimated gestational age supplied the fetal thymuses. Sequenced: non-Vgamma9Vdelta2 gamma-delta T cells from the thymus. Regarding subset: CD3+gammadeltaTCR+ thymocytes not co-expressing Vgamma9 and Vdelta2. Receptors were obtained from a human fetus.

This clone has just a few counts. The DNA is omitted, as the CDR3 cannot be located on it reliably, and the CDR3 follows TCRdb's listing. This sequence joins TRAV29/DV5 and TRDJ3; TRDD3, the D gene given by the table, was not confirmed from the DNA. Both ends counted, the CDR3 spans 20 residues. Germline V CDR1 and CDR2: NSMFDY, ISSIKDK. The CDR3 sequence is CSVLLCSKLGDTWDTRQMFF.

This clone was detected a few times. This chain links TRDV2 with TRDJ2; 11 nucleotides match TRDD3. CDR1 is GEAIGNYY and CDR2 is EKD in the germline V gene. The CDR3 consists of 15 residues. V trimming: 2 bases; J trimming: 5 bases; junction bases outside the gene matches: 3. Here the CDR3 DNA reads TGTGCCTGTGACAAGTACTGGGGGATAACAGCACAACTCTTCTTT. Protein: CACDKYWGITAQLFF.

The rearrangement joins TRAV29/DV5 to TRDJ3; TRDD3 matches 12 bases. The J gene, missing from TCRdb, was assigned here through DNA to germline matching. This CDR3 comprises 18 residues. Trimming at V came to 0 bases and at J to 4 bases, leaving 5 bases not matched to a gene. Germline-derived CDR1 and CDR2 are NSMFDY and ISSIKDK. The CDR3 coding sequence is TGTGCAGCAAGCGTGCTGGGGGATACGCGTTGGGACACCCGACAGATGTTTTTC. This sequence encodes CAASVLGDTRWDTRQMFF.

Relative to its sample, this clone is large (0.1 to 1%). This sample also contains other DNA sequences that code for the same CDR3. J is TRDJ2 and V is TRDV2; 10 bases map to TRDD3. The V gene's germline CDR1 is GEAIGNYY and CDR2 EKD. CDR3 length equals 16 residues. The trim removed 0 bases at V and 0 bases at J, leaving 0 bases unmatched. The CDR3 loop reads CACDTGGYALTAQLFF. In DNA form, the CDR3 reads TGTGCCTGTGACACCGGGGGATACGCTTTGACAGCACAACTCTTCTTT.

This clone was detected once. The J gene was recorded as TRDJ3; no V gene was called; the tabulated D call, TRDD3, remains unverified against the DNA. The length of the CDR3 is 18 residues. The CDR3 DNA reads TGTGCCTGTGACACTGGGGGATTGAGCTCCTGGGACACCCGACAGATGTTTTTC. Amino acid sequence: CACDTGGLSSWDTRQMFF.

This clone is large. Other nucleotide sequences from this sample produce the same CDR3. V is TRDV2 and J is TRDJ3, with 7 bases identical to TRDD3. After removal of 1 base from V and 1 base from J, the junction contained 0 bases not matched to a gene. This CDR3 region has 16 residues. Germline V lookup: CDR1 GEAIGNYY, CDR2 EKD. CDR3: CACDTGGSWDTRQMFF. As DNA, the CDR3 is TGTGCCTGTGACACTGGGGGATCCTGGGACACCCGACAGATGTTTTTC.

The chain links TRDV2 to TRDJ3, with D maybe TRDD3 (6 bases). TCRdb lists no J gene, so it was determined here by aligning the DNA to germline. CDR3 length: 17 residues. Germline assignment: CDR1 GEAIGNYY and CDR2 EKD. V shed 0 bases and J shed 0 bases, with 8 bases lying between them. CDR3: CACDTWGPSWDTRQMFF. CDR3 coding DNA: TGTGCCTGTGACACCTGGGGGCCCTCCTGGGACACCCGACAGATGTTTTTC.

This clone has a handful of counts. This sequence joins TRDV2 and TRDJ3, with 8 bases matching TRDD3. TCRdb supplies no J gene; here it was assigned by aligning the nucleotide sequence to germline. Germline CDR1 is GEAIGNYY and CDR2 is EKD. The CDR3 is 19 amino acids. V was clipped by 1 base and J by 4 bases; unmatched bases: 11. The CDR3 loop reads CACDTKVSGGLWDTRQMFF. CDR3 DNA: TGTGCCTGTGACACGAAAGTATCTGGGGGACTTTGGGACACCCGACAGATGTTTTTC.

By sample fraction, this clone is large. The chain joins TRDV2 to TRDJ1, with TRDD3 matching 7 bases. This CDR3 is built from 13 residues. CDR1 GEAIGNYY and CDR2 EKD come from the germline V gene. J lost 0 bases, V lost 3 bases, and 0 bases had no gene match. The CDR3 loop is CACDGGYTDKLIF. CDR3 DNA sequence: TGTGCCTGTGACGGGGGATACACCGATAAACTCATCTTT.

On this clone itself: A far more abundant clone sits one base away, making this likely a read error. V usage is TRDV3 and J usage is TRDJ1; tentatively, D is TRDD3 (6 bases). The J gene, missing from TCRdb, was assigned here through DNA to germline matching. Germline V gene data show CDR1 as TVYSNPD and CDR2 as GDNSRS (reference sequence). The CDR3 is 12 amino acids. Trimming cost V 2 bases and J 0 bases, with 7 bases left between them. The CDR3 coding sequence is TGTGCCTTTGGGGGAGACACCGATAAACTCATCTTT. Its translation: CAFGGDTDKLIF. Together with reference TRDV3 and TRDJ1, the CDR3 gives the full variable domain: CDKVTQSSPDQTVASGSEVVLLCTYDTVYSNPDLFWYRIRPDYSFQFVFYGDNSRSEGADFTQGRFSVKHILTQKAFHLVISPVRTEDSATYYCAFGGDTDKLIFGKGTRVTVEP.

The chain is built from TRDV2 and TRDJ3; no clear D. The ends were cut back, 2 bases at V and 3 bases at J, with 4 bases in the middle. The germline V gene has CDR1 GEAIGNYY and CDR2 EKD. The CDR3 runs 14 residues. The CDR3: CACDKYWDTRQMFF. CDR3 DNA: TGTGCCTGTGACAAATACTGGGACACCCGACAGATGTTTTTC.

With respect to this clone: A read error may explain this, as a much larger clone is one base away. The rearrangement joins TRDV1 to TRDJ1; TRDD3 matches 10 bases. The J call is doubtful: the DNA matches TRDJ2 better. Germline CDR1 and CDR2: TSWWSYY and QGS. The CDR3 sequence is 16 residues long. The CDR3 sequence: CALGELGDTYTDKLFF. The CDR3 bases are TGTGCTCTTGGGGAACTGGGGGATACGTACACCGATAAACTCTTCTTT.

This clone is labeled medium-sized. This chain uses TRDV3 with TRDJ2, with TRDD3 matching 7 bases. Germline CDR1 reads TVYSNPD; CDR2 reads GDNSRS (reference sequence). V trimming: 0 bases; J trimming: 6 bases; junction bases outside the gene matches: 1. The CDR3 is 12 amino acids. CDR3 DNA sequence: TGTGCCTTTAGGGATACGCCAGCACAACTCTTCTTT. Translation gives CAFRDTPAQLFF.

The chain combines TRDV2 with TRDJ3; maybe TRDD3 (5 bases). The J gene was not available in TCRdb and was assigned here by matching the DNA to germline segments. Looked up from germline, CDR1 is GEAIGNYY and CDR2 is EKD. Trimming shortened V by 0 bases and J by 1 base, and 15 bases separated the two germline ends. The CDR3 extends over 19 amino acids. Written as DNA, the CDR3 is TGTGCCTGTGACACCGGGGGCTACCAAACTTCCTGGGACACCCGACAGATGTTTTTC. Its protein is CACDTGGYQTSWDTRQMFF.

By proportion, this clone is large. The J gene is TRDJ1, the V gene TRDV1; the D is unclear. Germline values: CDR1 TSWWSYY, CDR2 QGS. The CDR3 runs 13 residues. The V end lost 0 bases, the J end lost 2 bases, and 4 bases lay between the germline ends. The CDR3 is CALGELGTDKLIF. The CDR3 DNA sequence: TGTGCTCTTGGGGAACTGGGGACCGATAAACTCATCTTT.

Relative to its sample, this clone is large. V usage is TRDV3 and J usage is TRDJ2; TRDD3 matches 9 bases. V was pared by 3 bases and J by 1 base, with 3 bases of the junction left unmatched. Looked up from germline, CDR1 is TVYSNPD and CDR2 is GDNSRS (reference sequence). This CDR3 region has 14 residues. In nucleotides, the CDR3 is TGTGCCTTATTGGGGGATATTTTGACAGCACAACTCTTCTTT. Translated, it gives CALLGDILTAQLFF. Using reference TRDV3 and TRDJ2 for the parts outside the CDR3, the full variable domain is CDKVTQSSPDQTVASGSEVVLLCTYDTVYSNPDLFWYRIRPDYSFQFVFYGDNSRSEGADFTQGRFSVKHILTQKAFHLVISPVRTEDSATYYCALLGDILTAQLFFGKGTQLIVEP.

This clone is judged medium-sized. The V gene is TRAV29/DV5, the J gene TRDJ3, with TRDD3 matching over 12 bases. CDR1 and CDR2 from the germline V gene are NSMFDY and ISSIKDK. The CDR3 length is 18 residues. With 0 bases clipped from V and 5 bases from J, the junction kept 6 bases outside the gene matches. CDR3 loop: CAASETGGYMRDTRQMFF. The DNA for the CDR3 is TGTGCAGCAAGCGAAACTGGGGGATACATGAGGGACACCCGACAGATGTTTTTC.

Concerning this clone itself: Since a much larger clone is just one base distant, this may be a read error. This sample includes further DNA sequences coding for the same CDR3. V gene TRDV1 combines with J gene TRDJ3; 10 nucleotides align to TRDD3. The J gene was missing in TCRdb and was found by matching the end of the DNA to germline. CDR3 size: 19 residues. Germline V CDR1 and CDR2: TSWWSYY, QGS. The CDR3 region has the DNA TGTGCGCTTGGGGAACTGGGGGGGATACGCTCCTGGGACACCCGACAGATGTTTTTC. Its translation is CALGELGGIRSWDTRQMFF.

Only a few counts were recorded for this clone. The rearrangement uses TRDV3 and TRDJ1; 10 positions match TRDD3. Unmatched junction bases numbered 1, after V lost 0 bases and J lost 0 bases. This CDR3 has 14 residues. In germline, CDR1 is TVYSNPD, CDR2 GDNSRS (reference sequence). CDR3 sequence reads: CAFSTGGYTDKLIF. DNA for the CDR3: TGTGCCTTTAGTACTGGGGGATACACCGATAAACTCATCTTT.

By proportion, this clone is medium-sized. V usage is TRAV29/DV5 and J usage is TRDJ1, with TRDD3 matching 7 bases. This CDR3 spans 14 amino acids. Trimming removed 0 bases from V and 0 bases from J; junction bases left unmatched: 2. CDR1 and CDR2 (germline): NSMFDY, ISSIKDK. This CDR3 reads CAASALGDTDKLIF. In DNA form, the CDR3 reads TGTGCAGCAAGCGCGCTGGGGGACACCGATAAACTCATCTTT. Combining the CDR3 with reference TRAV29/DV5 and TRDJ1 gives the whole variable domain DQQVKQNSPSLSVQEGRISILNCDYTNSMFDYFLWYKKYPAEGPTFLISISSIKDKNEDGRFTVFLNKSAKHLSLHIVPSQPGDSAVYFCAASALGDTDKLIFGKGTRVTVEP.

This clone is judged medium-sized. V usage is TRDV3 and J usage is TRDJ3, with 9 bases lining up with TRDD3. In germline, CDR1 is TVYSNPD, CDR2 GDNSRS (reference sequence). The CDR3 is 18 amino acids. With V trimmed by 1 base and J by 0 bases, 7 bases remained unmatched. The CDR3 here is CAFTFYWGSSWDTRQMFF. CDR3 DNA: TGTGCCTTTACCTTTTACTGGGGGAGCTCCTGGGACACCCGACAGATGTTTTTC.

There are a few counts of this clone. The chain uses TRDV2 and TRDJ3; 10 bases agree with TRDD3. TCRdb lists no J gene, so it was determined here by aligning the DNA to germline. The trim removed 0 bases at V and 0 bases at J, leaving 4 bases unmatched. Germline CDR1 GEAIGNYY, CDR2 EKD. The CDR3 totals 19 residues. The CDR3 here is CACDTWGIPLSWDTRQMFF. CDR3 DNA: TGTGCCTGTGACACCTGGGGGATACCCCTCTCCTGGGACACCCGACAGATGTTTTTC.

About this clone itself: Given a much more abundant clone one base away, this may be a read error. V gene TRDV1 combines with J gene TRDJ2; the D gene is possibly TRDD2 (6 bases). The CDR3 is 18 residues long. Germline CDR1 is TSWWSYY and CDR2 is QGS. V was clipped by 2 bases and J by 5 bases, with 21 bases between them. Here the CDR3 reads CALGERPSVLVDTAQLFF. In DNA, the CDR3 is TGTGCTCTTGGGGAAAGGCCTTCCGTACTGGTGGATACAGCACAACTCTTCTTT.

The sample holds a few counts of this clone. This chain connects TRDV1 to TRDJ3, with D unclear. The germline CDR1 and CDR2 sequences are TSWWSYY and QGS. Trimming took 0 bases from V and 5 from J, leaving 2 bases between them. The CDR3 runs to 14 residues. CDR3 DNA sequence: TGTGCTCTTGGGGAACTGGGGGACACCCGACAGATGTTTTTC. This codes for CALGELGDTRQMFF.

Sample share makes this clone large (0.1 to 1%). J is TRDJ1 and V is TRDV1; 8 bases agree with TRDD3. This CDR3 has 15 residues. The trim removed 0 bases at V and 1 base at J, leaving 1 base unmatched. Germline V gene lookup returns CDR1 TSWWSYY and CDR2 QGS. CDR3 residues: CALGELGDITDKLIF. For the CDR3, the DNA is TGTGCTCTTGGGGAACTGGGGGATATCACCGATAAACTCATCTTT.